The present T cell receptor beta chain was sequenced within a study of blood T cell repertoires in COVID-19. At the level of the study: The cDNA or gDNA used as material had been derived from T cells, B-cell-depleted T cells, or PBMCs.

Sequencing was performed with immunoSEQ multiplex PCR; in TCRdb, only in-frame clones are kept and a portion is missing. The sample comprises a few hundred thousand clones, almost 85% of which are singletons, and roughly 7% rests with the top ten. The CDR3 covers 14 residues. Per germline, CDR1 SGDLS and CDR2 YYNGEE. V lost 4 bases, J lost 6 bases, and 13 bases lay in between. The specimen sequenced was peripheral blood. The rearrangement links TRBV9 to TRBJ1-4; unclear D gene. The receptor's source is a human donor in a cohort sampled during active COVID-19. The CDR3 spells CASSSRRGDEKLFF. CDR3 DNA: TGTGCCAGCAGCTCCCGTCGGGGAGATGAAAAACTGTTTTTT.